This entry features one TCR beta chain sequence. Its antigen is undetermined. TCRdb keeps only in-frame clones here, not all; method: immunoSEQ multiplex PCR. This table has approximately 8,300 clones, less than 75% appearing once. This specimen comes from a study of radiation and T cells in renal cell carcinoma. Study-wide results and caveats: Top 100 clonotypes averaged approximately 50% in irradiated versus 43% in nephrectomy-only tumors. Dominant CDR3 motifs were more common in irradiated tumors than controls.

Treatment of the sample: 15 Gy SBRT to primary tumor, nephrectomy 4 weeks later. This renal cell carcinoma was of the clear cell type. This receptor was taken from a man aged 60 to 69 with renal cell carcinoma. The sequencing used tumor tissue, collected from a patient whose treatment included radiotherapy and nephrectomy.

The CDR3 is CASSLGAVGANVLTF. CDR3 coding DNA: TGTGCCAGCAGCTTGGGAGCGGTTGGGGCCAACGTCCTGACTTTC. The chain employs TRBV7-2 and TRBJ2-6; TRBD2 might be the D (5 bases). Germline loops: CDR1 SGHTA, CDR2 FQGNSA. There are 15 residues in the CDR3. Deletions cut 3 bases from V and 3 bases from J, with 9 bases between.